The 10 T cell receptor beta chains given below trace back to one sample, sequenced in a study of memory CD4+ T cells and cytomegalovirus serostatus. Assay used: immunoSEQ multiplex PCR; TCRdb lists only in-frame clones, some missing. The sample contains about 41,000 clones, about 76% of which appear only once. The sort gate was single viable CD3+CD4+CD8-CD45RO+ cells for memory CD4+ T cells. The sample was memory CD4+ T cells from blood. The receptor set was obtained from an adult in good health and CMV-seronegative.

This sequence joins TRBV10-3 and TRBJ2-1; 11 bases are a match to TRBD2. Germline V gives CDR1 ENHRY, CDR2 SYGVKD. The ends lost 4 bases at V and 4 bases at J; junction bases unmatched: 12. The CDR3 totals 18 residues. CDR3 loop: CAISGGAGLAESYNEQFF. CDR3 DNA sequence: TGTGCCATCAGTGGGGGGGCGGGACTAGCGGAGAGTTACAATGAGCAGTTCTTC.

The chain employs TRBV5-4 and TRBJ2-5; maybe TRBD1 (6 bases). Trimming left V 4 bases short and J 3 bases short, with 19 bases between. CDR3 size: 16 residues. The V gene's germline CDR1 is SGHNT and CDR2 YYREEE (reference sequence). The CDR3 region has the DNA TGTGCCAGCAGCACCAACCCCGGACAGAAAAAAGAGACCCAGTACTTC. Protein sequence: CASSTNPGQKKETQYF. Based on the CDR3 plus reference TRBV5-4 and TRBJ2-5, the full variable domain is ETGVTQSPTHLIKTRGQQVTLRCSSQSGHNTVSWYQQALGQGPQFIFQYYREEENGRGNFPPRFSGLQFPNYSSELNVNALELDDSALYLCASSTNPGQKKETQYFGPGTRLLVL.

This sequence joins TRBV7-2 and TRBJ1-3, with D tentatively TRBD1 (6 bases). This CDR3 spans 15 amino acids. Between the trimmed V and J ends, which lost 5 bases and 4 bases, there was a span of 15 bases. Per the germline V gene, CDR1 is SGHTA and CDR2 is FQGNSA. The CDR3 DNA sequence: TGTGCCAGCAGCCCGGGCGGCACAGGGGGAAACACCATATATTTT. It specifies CASSPGGTGGNTIYF.

V gene TRBV6-6 combines with J gene TRBJ1-1; 7 nucleotides match TRBD1. The CDR3 contains 14 residues. Germline trimming cut 5 bases from V and 1 base from J; bases unmatched to any gene: 4. Germline V gene data show CDR1 as MNHNY and CDR2 as SVGAGI (reference sequence). In DNA, the CDR3 is TGTGCCAGCAGTCCTCAGGGGGGGAACACTGAAGCTTTCTTT. As protein: CASSPQGGNTEAFF.

CDR3 sequence reads: CASSRDRGETQYF. The CDR3 DNA sequence: TGTGCCAGCAGCCGCGACAGGGGTGAGACCCAGTACTTC. The chain employs TRBV7-2 and TRBJ2-5; 8 bases agree with TRBD1. This CDR3 comprises 13 residues. CDR1 and CDR2 (germline): SGHTA, FQGNSA. With V trimmed by 5 bases and J by 5 bases, 4 bases remained unmatched.

The V gene is TRBV12-5, the J gene TRBJ1-2; D not resolved. This CDR3 region has 14 residues. V lost 2 bases, J lost 6 bases, and 13 bases lay in between. From germline, CDR1 is LGHNT and CDR2 FRNRAP. The CDR3 loop reads CASGLSQAGHGYTF. The CDR3 coding sequence is TGTGCTAGTGGTTTGTCGCAGGCTGGCCATGGCTACACCTTC.

Points on this clone: Other DNA sequences in this sample translate to the same CDR3. The chain uses TRBV5-4 and TRBJ1-4; a weak D match, TRBD1 (5 bases). Germline-derived CDR1 and CDR2 are SGHNT and YYREEE (reference sequence). The CDR3 consists of 14 residues. Between the trimmed V and J ends, which lost 1 base and 8 bases, there was a span of 12 bases. The CDR3 spells CASSLQGATEKLFF. The CDR3 DNA reads TGTGCCAGCAGCTTGCAGGGTGCTACGGAAAAACTGTTTTTT. Variable domain in full (rest from reference TRBV5-4 and TRBJ1-4): ETGVTQSPTHLIKTRGQQVTLRCSSQSGHNTVSWYQQALGQGPQFIFQYYREEENGRGNFPPRFSGLQFPNYSSELNVNALELDDSALYLCASSLQGATEKLFFGSGTQLSVL.

This clone was picked up a small number of times. This chain connects TRBV7-2 to TRBJ1-6; D ambiguous. V was shortened by 5 bases and J by 8 bases, with 10 bases between the two germline ends. Germline lookup yields CDR1 SGHTA and CDR2 FQGNSA. The CDR3 covers 13 residues. In DNA form, the CDR3 reads TGTGCCAGCAGCGACGGGAGGGATTCACCCCTCCACTTT. This gives the protein CASSDGRDSPLHF.

The V call is TRBV7-6, the J call TRBJ1-1; 9 positions agree with TRBD1. Germline V gives CDR1 SGHVS, CDR2 FNYEAQ. This CDR3 is built from 13 residues. V shed 3 bases, J shed 6 bases, and the junction held 2 bases outside the gene matches. This CDR3 is CASSFDRGAEAFF. CDR3 DNA: TGTGCCAGCAGCTTCGACAGGGGGGCTGAAGCTTTCTTT.

V usage is TRBV2 and J usage is TRBJ1-3; unclear D gene. The germline V gene has CDR1 SNHLY and CDR2 FYNNEI. Deletions cut 6 bases from V and 0 bases from J, with 12 bases between. The CDR3 covers 15 residues. CDR3 nucleotide sequence: TGTGCCAGCAGGGCAGACGGTAGCTCTGGAAACACCATATATTTT. It translates to CASRADGSSGNTIYF.